This T cell receptor beta chain is from a study of STAT3 mutations in large granular lymphocyte leukemia. Across the study: Roughly 37% of treated T-LGLL patients showed hematologic response to immunosuppression. Findings of the study overall: All newly emerging clones after therapy were STAT3 wild type. In T-cell large granular lymphocyte leukemia, about half of patients showed multiple immunodominant subclonotypes. Persisting codominant clonotypes may have hidden a small pathogenic clone. Suggested: STAT3 mutation was not the ancestral event for these clonal expansions.

Sequencing was performed with immunoSEQ multiplex PCR; in TCRdb, only in-frame clones are kept and a portion is missing. This sample has over 9,000 clones, with approximately 83% found just once. As to this clone: What it binds is unknown.

Sequenced sample: peripheral blood mononuclear cells. The sequence was obtained from an elderly man with T-cell large granular lymphocyte leukemia. Some clones in this sample may be carry-over from other donors' samples.

For the CDR3, the DNA is TGTGCCACCAGCAGAGGAAGGGCTGGAGGGATCGAGTCCAAAAACATTCAGTACTTC. This codes for CATSRGRAGGIESKNIQYF. This sequence joins TRBV15 and TRBJ2-4, with a weak D call TRBD2 (6 bases). CDR1 is LNHNV and CDR2 is YYDKDF in the germline V gene (reference sequence). The V end was cut by 1 base, the J end by 2 bases, with 21 bases between. The CDR3 has 19 amino acids.